This T cell receptor (beta chain) is drawn from a study of T cells in localized non-small cell lung cancer. Study-wide results and caveats: Those with higher blood T cell density had longer overall survival. Out of the top 100 tumor clones, a median approximately 57 were seen in adjacent lung. Sequencing was restricted to one tumor region; therefore, heterogeneity remains possible. T cell clonality was highest in uninvolved adjacent lung, above tumor.

Measured with immunoSEQ multiplex PCR; TCRdb has only the in-frame clones, and not every one. The sample has about 79,000 clones; 70% to 90% are singletons. As for this clone: The antigen is not known.

This CDR3 is 16 amino acids long. Germline-derived CDR1 and CDR2 are MDHEN and SYDVKM. V shed 4 bases and J 9 bases; nucleotides not matched to a gene: 12. This clonotype was obtained from a woman aged 35-70 years with stage I squamous cell lung carcinoma. The genes are TRBV28 and TRBJ1-6; 7 nucleotides line up with TRBD1. The source material was peripheral blood, sampled before any cancer treatment. The CDR3 reads CASSYGQAAIPSPLHF. The CDR3 coding sequence is TGTGCCAGCAGTTATGGACAGGCAGCCATTCCTTCACCCCTCCACTTT.